These 8 T cell receptor beta chains were sequenced from one sample in a study of blood T cell repertoires in COVID-19 (dated by TCRdb to about 2020). To prepare the library, the immunoSEQ multiplex PCR assay was applied. This immuneACCESS table, as held by TCRdb, lists in-frame sequences with V and J called but not all clones. Of the missing ones, under half trace to an unresolved V gene in checked studies; the others have no known cause. This sample holds approximately 250,000 clones; approximately 90% were observed only once. The ten most abundant clones make up over 4% of the sample. The sample comprised PBMCs or T cells enriched from blood (not recorded which). These TCRs come from a woman aged 30 to 39 with acute COVID-19.

The J gene is TRBJ2-6, the V gene TRBV7-2; D is uncertain. CDR1 is SGHTA and CDR2 is FQGNSA in the germline V gene. Trimming took 2 bases from V and 0 from J, leaving 8 bases between them. This CDR3 has 16 residues. The CDR3 nucleotides read TGTGCCAGCAGCTTATCGTACTTCTCTGGGGCCAACGTCCTGACTTTC. It translates to CASSLSYFSGANVLTF.

This chain joins TRBV6-2 or TRBV6-3 and TRBJ2-2, with TRBD2 as a possible D gene (5 bases). Trimming removed 6 bases from V and 1 base from J, with 15 bases in between. CDR1 MNHEY and CDR2 SVGEGT come from the germline V gene. The CDR3 spans 16 residues. CDR3 region: CASSLQVSENTGELFF. The CDR3 DNA reads as TGTGCCAGCAGCCTCCAGGTTAGCGAGAACACCGGGGAGCTGTTTTTT.

This clone was detected a few times. The V call is TRBV6-2 or TRBV6-3, the J call TRBJ1-5; maybe TRBD1 (6 bases). Germline V gives CDR1 MNHEY, CDR2 SVGEGT. This CDR3 region has 17 residues. The ends were cut back, 4 bases at V and 3 bases at J, with 19 bases in the middle. CDR3 loop: CASSFKNRVGDNQPQHF. CDR3 in DNA: TGTGCCAGCAGTTTTAAAAACAGGGTTGGAGACAATCAGCCCCAGCATTTT.

The chain employs TRBV9 and TRBJ2-7; 8 bases map to TRBD2. CDR1 is SGDLS and CDR2 is YYNGEE in the germline V gene. The CDR3 has 18 amino acids. J was trimmed by 6 bases and V by 0 bases; bases with no gene match: 17. CDR3 sequence reads: CASSVGAGAQRENGEQYF. The CDR3 nucleotides read TGTGCCAGCAGCGTAGGCGCGGGGGCCCAGCGGGAGAATGGCGAGCAGTACTTC.

This rearrangement joins TRBV3-1 (or the pseudogene TRBV3-2) to TRBJ2-1, with D perhaps matching TRBD1 (6 bases). Trimming took 0 bases from V and 10 from J, leaving 10 bases between them. Per germline, CDR1 LGHDT and CDR2 YNNKEL (reference sequence). This CDR3 is built from 13 residues. The CDR3 reads CASSQDWGTEQFF. The DNA for the CDR3 is TGTGCCAGCAGCCAAGATTGGGGGACAGAGCAGTTCTTC.

This clone has only one observation. The chain joins TRBV2 to TRBJ2-7, with 8 bases fitting TRBD2. The CDR3 is 13 amino acids. V gave up 8 bases and J gave up 3 bases; unmatched junction bases: 6. CDR1 is SNHLY, CDR2 FYNNEI, per germline. DNA for the CDR3: TGTGCCAGCGAAGCGGGGGCAGGCTACGAGCAGTACTTC. Its protein is CASEAGAGYEQYF.

The chain uses TRBV7-2 and TRBJ2-1; 8 bases are a match to TRBD2. The CDR3 sequence is 16 residues long. CDR1 is SGHTA and CDR2 is FQGNSA in the germline V gene. V lost 1 base to trimming and J lost 7 bases; unmatched junction nucleotides: 9. CDR3 sequence (DNA): TGTGCCAGCAGCTTAGTTGTAGCGGGATATAAGAATGAGCAGTTCTTC. The encoded protein is CASSLVVAGYKNEQFF.

The chain combines TRBV11-2 with TRBJ2-1; 7 nucleotides align to TRBD2. This CDR3 is 16 amino acids long. With V trimmed by 3 bases and J by 3 bases, 8 bases remained unmatched. Germline values: CDR1 SGHAT, CDR2 FQNNGV. CDR3 nucleotides: TGTGCCAGCAGCTTCATTTTGACTAGCTTCTACAATGAGCAGTTCTTC. Translating it yields CASSFILTSFYNEQFF. The full variable domain, rest sourced from reference TRBV11-2 and TRBJ2-1, is EAGVAQSPRYKIIEKRQSVAFWCNPISGHATLYWYQQILGQGPKLLIQFQNNGVVDDSQLPKDRFSAERLKGVDSTLKIQPAKLEDSAVYLCASSFILTSFYNEQFFGPGTRLTVL.